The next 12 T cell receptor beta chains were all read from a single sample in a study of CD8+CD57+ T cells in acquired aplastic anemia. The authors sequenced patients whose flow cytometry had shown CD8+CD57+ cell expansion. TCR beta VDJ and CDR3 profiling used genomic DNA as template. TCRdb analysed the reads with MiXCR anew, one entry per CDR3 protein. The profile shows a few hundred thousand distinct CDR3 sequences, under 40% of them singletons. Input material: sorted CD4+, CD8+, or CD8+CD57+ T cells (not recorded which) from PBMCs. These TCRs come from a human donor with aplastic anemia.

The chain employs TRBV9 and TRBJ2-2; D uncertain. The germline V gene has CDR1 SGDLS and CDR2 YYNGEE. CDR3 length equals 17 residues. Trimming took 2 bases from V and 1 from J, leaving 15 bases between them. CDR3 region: CASSVYPDPLNTGELFF. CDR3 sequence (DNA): TGTGCCAGCAGCGTTTATCCGGATCCACTGAACACCGGGGAGCTGTTTTTT.

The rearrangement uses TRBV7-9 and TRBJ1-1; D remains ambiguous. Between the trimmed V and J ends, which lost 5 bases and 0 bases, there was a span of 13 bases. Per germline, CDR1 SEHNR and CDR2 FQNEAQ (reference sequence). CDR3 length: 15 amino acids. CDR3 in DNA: TGTGCCAGCAGCCCTCGCGCTGGAATGAACACTGAAGCTTTCTTT. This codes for CASSPRAGMNTEAFF.

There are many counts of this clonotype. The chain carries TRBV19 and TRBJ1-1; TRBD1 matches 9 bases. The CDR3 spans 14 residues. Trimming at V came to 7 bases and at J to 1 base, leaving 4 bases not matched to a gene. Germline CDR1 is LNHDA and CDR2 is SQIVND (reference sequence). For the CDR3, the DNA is TGTGCCAGTAAACCGGGACAGGGGAACACTGAAGCTTTCTTT. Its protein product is CASKPGQGNTEAFF.

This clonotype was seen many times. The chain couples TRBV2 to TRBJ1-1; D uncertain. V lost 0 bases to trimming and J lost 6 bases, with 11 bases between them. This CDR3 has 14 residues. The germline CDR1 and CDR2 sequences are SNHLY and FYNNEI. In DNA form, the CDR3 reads TGTGCCAGCAGTGAAGCGCTTCTCAGTGCTGAAGCTTTCTTT. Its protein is CASSEALLSAEAFF.

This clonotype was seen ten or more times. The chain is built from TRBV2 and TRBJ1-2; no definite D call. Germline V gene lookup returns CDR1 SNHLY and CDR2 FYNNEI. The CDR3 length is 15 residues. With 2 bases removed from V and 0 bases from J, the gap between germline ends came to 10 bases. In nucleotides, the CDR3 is TGTGCCAGCAGTGAATCCCCCGGAACTAACTATGGCTACACCTTC. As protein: CASSESPGTNYGYTF.

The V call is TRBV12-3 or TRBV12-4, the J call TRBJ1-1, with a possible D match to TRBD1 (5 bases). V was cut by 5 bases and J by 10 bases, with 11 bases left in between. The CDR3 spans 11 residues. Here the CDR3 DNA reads TGTGCCAGCAGTAAAGCAGGGACAGCTTTCTTT. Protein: CASSKAGTAFF.

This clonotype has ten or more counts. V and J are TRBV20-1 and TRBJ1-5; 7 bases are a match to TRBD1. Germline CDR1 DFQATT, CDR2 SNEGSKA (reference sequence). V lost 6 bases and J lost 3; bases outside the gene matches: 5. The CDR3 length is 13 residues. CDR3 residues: CSAQGQVNQPQHF. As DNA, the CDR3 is TGCAGTGCCCAAGGACAGGTCAATCAGCCCCAGCATTTT.

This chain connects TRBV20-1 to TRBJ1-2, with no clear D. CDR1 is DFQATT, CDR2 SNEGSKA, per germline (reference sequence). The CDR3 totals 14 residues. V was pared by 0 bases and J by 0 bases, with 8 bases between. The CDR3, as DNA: TGCAGTGCTAGAGAACAGACTACTAACTATGGCTACACCTTC. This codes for CSAREQTTNYGYTF.

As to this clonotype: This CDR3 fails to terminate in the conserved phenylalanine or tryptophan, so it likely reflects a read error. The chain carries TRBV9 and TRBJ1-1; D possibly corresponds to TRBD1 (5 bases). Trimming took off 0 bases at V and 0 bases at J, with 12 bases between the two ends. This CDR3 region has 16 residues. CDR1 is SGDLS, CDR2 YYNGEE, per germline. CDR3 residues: CASSVGGGNMNTEAFY. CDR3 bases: TGTGCCAGCAGCGTAGGGGGCGGAAACATGAACACTGAAGCTTTCTAT.

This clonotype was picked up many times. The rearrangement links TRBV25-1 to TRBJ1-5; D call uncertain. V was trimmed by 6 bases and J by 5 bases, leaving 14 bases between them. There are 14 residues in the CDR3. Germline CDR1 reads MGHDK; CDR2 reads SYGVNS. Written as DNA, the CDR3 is TGTGCCAGCAGGCCGGGAGAAGGAGATCAGCCCCAGCATTTT. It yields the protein CASRPGEGDQPQHF.

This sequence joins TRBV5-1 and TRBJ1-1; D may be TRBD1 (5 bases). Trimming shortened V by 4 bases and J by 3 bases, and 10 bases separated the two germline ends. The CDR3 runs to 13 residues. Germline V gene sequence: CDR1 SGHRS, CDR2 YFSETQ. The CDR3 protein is CASSPRGYTEAFF. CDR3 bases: TGCGCCAGCAGCCCGAGGGGATACACTGAAGCTTTCTTT.

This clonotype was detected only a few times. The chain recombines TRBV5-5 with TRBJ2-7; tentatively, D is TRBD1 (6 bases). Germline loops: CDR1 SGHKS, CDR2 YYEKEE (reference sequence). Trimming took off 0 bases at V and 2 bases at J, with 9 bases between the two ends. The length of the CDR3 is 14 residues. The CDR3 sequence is CASSLDNRAYEQYF. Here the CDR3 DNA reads TGTGCCAGCAGCTTGGATAACAGGGCCTACGAGCAGTACTTC.